Shown below are 2 T cell receptor beta chains from a single sample sequenced in a study of early T cells in non-severe SARS-CoV-2 infection. TCRdb re-called the 5' RACE reads with MiXCR, one entry per CDR3 protein. In the table there are tens of thousands of distinct CDR3 sequences, 5.5% to 7% of which are singletons. Sequencing was performed on whole blood. Every receptor here comes from an adult who was a healthcare worker with PCR-confirmed SARS-CoV-2 infection or an uninfected control (not recorded which).

This clonotype showed up many times. This sequence joins TRBV14 and TRBJ2-7; weak D call: TRBD1 (6 bases). Germline-derived CDR1 and CDR2 are SGHDN and FVKESK. There are 13 residues in the CDR3. V was trimmed by 2 bases and J by 3 bases, leaving 8 bases between them. The CDR3 region is CASSQLQGYEQYF. CDR3 bases: TGTGCCAGCAGCCAACTACAGGGCTACGAGCAGTACTTC.

The rearrangement uses TRBV7-2 and TRBJ2-7; the D gene could be TRBD1 or TRBD2 (5 bases each). Germline values: CDR1 SGHTA, CDR2 FQGNSA. V dropped 3 bases and J dropped 7 bases, with 19 bases sitting between them. The CDR3 runs to 15 residues. The CDR3 DNA reads as TGTGCCAGCAGCTTGAGGGCCCAGGGTGCTAGTGAGCAGTACTTC. This gives the protein CASSLRAQGASEQYF. The full variable domain, its missing parts supplied by reference TRBV7-2 and TRBJ2-7, is GAGVSQSPSNKVTEKGKDVELRCDPISGHTALYWYRQSLGQGLEFLIYFQGNSAPDKSGLPSDRFSAERTGGSVSTLTIQRTQQEDSAVYLCASSLRAQGASEQYFGPGTRLTVT.